Listed below are T cell receptor beta chains from one sample, sequenced in a study of early T cells in non-severe SARS-CoV-2 infection. TCRdb ran MiXCR on the 5' RACE reads and lists one entry per CDR3 protein. The profile shows around 40,000 distinct CDR3 sequences, under 8% of them singletons. The sequenced sample consisted of whole blood. The receptors originated from an adult who was a healthcare worker with PCR-confirmed SARS-CoV-2 infection or an uninfected control (not recorded which). Both conserved end residues are part of each CDR3. The D gene is left open where the match is weak. For some rows the clone size is stated as once, few or many, or as a class when expanded; others skip it.

d_gene	v_gene	j_gene	abundance	CDR3aa	CDR3nt
-	TRBV6-5	TRBJ2-7	few	CASKPGGPYEQYF	TGTGCCAGCAAGCCTGGCGGCCCCTACGAGCAGTACTTC
TRBD2	TRBV2	TRBJ2-7	-	CASRPGTSGSSQSEQYF	TGTGCCAGCAGACCCGGGACTAGCGGGAGTTCCCAATCCGAGCAGTACTTC
TRBD2	TRBV11-3	TRBJ2-1	few	CASSFSSGQWGYNEQFF	TGTGCCAGCAGCTTTTCTAGCGGCCAGTGGGGCTACAATGAGCAGTTCTTC
-	TRBV20-1	TRBJ2-3	few	CSVWRRLRDTQYF	TGCAGTGTTTGGAGGAGGTTGCGGGATACGCAGTATTTT
-	TRBV5-1	TRBJ2-2	many	CASSQARSGGELFF	TGCGCCAGCAGTCAGGCGCGATCGGGCGGGGAGCTGTTTTTT
TRBD2	TRBV7-9	TRBJ2-5	many	CASSLRLAETQYF	TGTGCCAGCAGCTTAAGACTAGCAGAGACCCAGTACTTC
TRBD2	TRBV9	TRBJ2-3	many	CASSVEAGGPRDTQYF	TGTGCCAGCAGCGTAGAGGCGGGAGGGCCAAGGGATACGCAGTATTTT
TRBD1	TRBV7-9	TRBJ1-3	few	CASSSLGGQGHTIYF	TGTGCCAGCAGCTCACTAGGCGGACAGGGCCACACCATATATTTT
-	TRBV5-1	TRBJ2-4	many	CASSVSTGAKNIQYF	TGCGCCAGCAGCGTCAGTACTGGGGCCAAAAACATTCAGTACTTC
TRBD2	TRBV7-2	TRBJ2-3	few	CASSRTTSGATDTQYF	TGTGCCAGCAGCCGAACTACTAGCGGGGCCACAGATACGCAGTATTTT
-	TRBV20-1	TRBJ2-1	few	CSALPGLYHNEQFF	TGCAGTGCTTTGCCGGGACTCTACCACAATGAGCAGTTCTTC
TRBD1	TRBV12-3/TRBV12-4	TRBJ2-1	few	CASSLGTGVRSYNEQFF	TGTGCCAGCAGTTTAGGGACAGGGGTTCGCTCCTACAATGAGCAGTTCTTC
-	TRBV12-3/TRBV12-4	TRBJ1-5	-	CASSFGGGHNQPQHF	TGTGCCAGCAGTTTTGGGGGGGGCCATAATCAGCCCCAGCATTTT
-	TRBV28	TRBJ1-4	-	CASSFPGGRNEKLFF	TGTGCCAGCAGCTTCCCGGGGGGCCGTAATGAAAAACTGTTTTTT
-	TRBV20-1	TRBJ2-5	-	CSAVLLRGNQETQYF	TGCAGTGCTGTACTACTCCGGGGAAATCAAGAGACCCAGTACTTC
-	TRBV5-4	TRBJ2-3	many	CASRSSDTQYF	TGTGCCAGCAGGTCGTCGGATACGCAGTATTTT
-	TRBV7-7	TRBJ2-7	many	CASSLEVGRDSSEQYF	TGTGCCAGCAGCTTAGAAGTAGGTCGGGATTCTAGCGAGCAGTACTTC
-	TRBV20-1	TRBJ2-5	few	CSASLFPSETQYF	TGCAGTGCTTCTCTGTTTCCTAGTGAGACCCAGTACTTC
-	TRBV19	TRBJ2-1	few	CASSIRWGTEQFF	TGTGCCAGTAGTATTCGTTGGGGCACCGAGCAGTTCTTC
-	TRBV21-1	TRBJ2-5	many	CASSYRMAPGGTGETQYF	TGTGCCAGCAGCTATCGGATGGCCCCGGGCGGGACCGGAGAGACCCAGTACTTC
-	TRBV3-1	TRBJ2-5	many	CASSQGTGARGTQYF	TGTGCCAGCAGCCAAGGTACGGGGGCCCGAGGAACCCAGTACTTC
-	TRBV11-2	TRBJ1-2	many	CASSLEPGPAVYTF	TGTGCCAGCAGCTTAGAACCGGGGCCGGCCGTCTACACCTTC
-	TRBV5-1	TRBJ2-2	many	CASSFGAPGSTGELFF	TGCGCCAGCAGTTTCGGGGCCCCAGGGTCCACCGGGGAGCTGTTTTTT
TRBD2	TRBV20-1	TRBJ2-7	many	CSVSAGTRREQYF	TGCAGTGTCTCGGCCGGGACTAGAAGGGAGCAGTACTTC
-	TRBV5-1	TRBJ1-1	few	CASSSGSTEAFF	TGCGCCAGCAGCTCAGGGTCCACTGAAGCTTTCTTT
-	TRBV12-3/TRBV12-4	TRBJ1-1	-	CASKIRANTEAFF	TGTGCCAGTAAAATCAGGGCCAACACTGAAGCTTTCTTT
TRBD1	TRBV28	TRBJ1-1	many	CASSVHTATGAAFF	TGTGCCAGCAGTGTCCATACTGCGACAGGGGCGGCTTTCTTT
TRBD1	TRBV28	TRBJ1-5	-	CASSPGGDQPQHF	TGTGCCAGCAGTCCAGGGGGGGATCAGCCCCAGCATTTT
-	TRBV10-2	TRBJ2-2	many	CASFRLTGELFF	TGCGCCAGCTTTAGATTAACCGGGGAGCTGTTTTTT
TRBD1	TRBV9	TRBJ1-5	many	CASGTGGQPQHF	TGTGCCTCTGGGACAGGGGGTCAGCCCCAGCATTTT
-	TRBV6-6	TRBJ2-2	many	CASIEGLNTGELFF	TGTGCCAGCATCGAGGGGCTGAACACCGGGGAGCTGTTTTTT
-	TRBV10-3	TRBJ2-5	-	CAVKDGETQYF	TGTGCCGTCAAGGACGGGGAGACCCAGTACTTC